Below are 24 T cell receptor beta chains sequenced from a single sample in a study of T-cell memory formation after mild COVID-19. TCRdb itself ran the 5' RACE reads through MiXCR, one entry per CDR3 protein. The table lists about 320,000 distinct CDR3 sequences, roughly 13% of them singletons. Sequencing input: PBMCs or a T cell subset sorted from them (not recorded which). The source is a man aged 18 to 30 who had mild COVID-19 (a few samples of this study predate the infection). Cell type and time point are not known.

This clonotype was counted at least ten times. The rearrangement uses TRBV29-1 and TRBJ2-5; no firm D call. The CDR3 covers 12 residues. Trimming pared 7 bases from V and 3 bases from J, leaving 12 bases between. The germline gives CDR1 SQVTM, CDR2 ANQGSEA. Here the CDR3 DNA reads TGCAGCGGGGCCTTGACGGAAGAGACCCAGTACTTC. It yields the protein CSGALTEETQYF.

This chain links TRBV5-4 with TRBJ2-2; 8 bases are a match to TRBD2. CDR3 length: 17 amino acids. V shed 4 bases and J 0 bases; nucleotides not matched to a gene: 8. Germline V gives CDR1 SGHNT, CDR2 YYREEE (reference sequence). CDR3 sequence: CASSRTTAGANTGELFF. The CDR3 DNA sequence: TGTGCCAGCAGCCGGACCACAGCGGGGGCGAACACCGGGGAGCTGTTTTTT.

A few counts support this clonotype. The chain couples TRBV5-4 to TRBJ2-1; a possible D gene is TRBD1 (5 bases). Trimming pared 0 bases from V and 9 bases from J, leaving 7 bases between. Germline CDR1 SGHNT, CDR2 YYREEE (reference sequence). The CDR3 length is 12 residues. The CDR3, as DNA: TGTGCCAGCAGCTTGGGTGGGGCTGAGCAGTTCTTC. Translation: CASSLGGAEQFF.

This clonotype showed up just a few times. The CDR3 nucleotides are TGTGCCAGCAGCCACGCAACGACTGAAGGGAGGCAGTACGTC. Its translation: CASSHATTEGRQYV. The chain employs TRBV7-8 and TRBJ2-7; tentative D call: TRBD2 (5 bases). Trimming cost V 5 bases and J 9 bases, with 20 bases left between them. Germline CDR1 and CDR2: SGHVS and FQNEAQ. There are 14 residues in the CDR3.

The V call is TRBV10-3, the J call TRBJ2-1, with 9 nucleotides matching TRBD2. The V segment lost 7 bases and the J segment 4 bases; nucleotides outside the gene matches: 5. CDR3 size: 14 residues. Per the germline V gene, CDR1 is ENHRY and CDR2 is SYGVKD. The DNA for the CDR3 is TGTGCCATCAAGCCTAGCGGGGCTTACAATGAGCAGTTCTTC. Protein: CAIKPSGAYNEQFF.

In its sample, this clonotype was seen a few times. The chain is built from TRBV12-3 or TRBV12-4 and TRBJ1-2; D ambiguous. The CDR3 is 15 amino acids. V dropped 6 bases and J dropped 8 bases, with 22 bases sitting between them. CDR3 in DNA: TGTGCCAGCAGCCCGTTTTTAGGTCGGGTCGGCGGCTACACCTTC. Its protein is CASSPFLGRVGGYTF.

V usage is TRBV9 and J usage is TRBJ1-2, with TRBD1 as a possible D gene (5 bases). The CDR3 extends over 13 amino acids. Germline V gene lookup returns CDR1 SGDLS and CDR2 YYNGEE. Trimming removed 0 bases at V and 2 bases at J, with 5 bases between. This chain's CDR3 is CASSVGTNYGYTF. For the CDR3, the DNA is TGTGCCAGCAGCGTAGGGACAAACTATGGCTACACCTTC.

At least ten counts were recorded for this clonotype. J is TRBJ1-5 and V is TRBV6-2 or TRBV6-3; TRBD1 agrees at 7 bases. CDR3 size: 15 residues. The V and J ends lost 5 bases and 5 bases, in that order; junction bases with no gene match: 9. Germline V gene data show CDR1 as MNHEY and CDR2 as SVGEGT. The chain's CDR3 is CASSPGLRGDQPQHF. As DNA, the CDR3 is TGTGCCAGCAGTCCGGGACTCAGGGGGGATCAGCCCCAGCATTTT.

The V call is TRBV4-2, the J call TRBJ1-2; the D is unclear. This CDR3 spans 16 amino acids. Trimming stripped 0 bases from V and 0 bases from J, with 11 bases between. The germline V gene has CDR1 LGHNA and CDR2 YNFKEQ. CDR3 DNA: TGTGCCAGCAGCCAAGATGCGGCCAGAGCTAACTATGGCTACACCTTC. This translates into CASSQDAARANYGYTF.

DNA for the CDR3: TGTGCCAGCAGCTTAGCAACGAGGAGGGTAGACATTCAGTACTTC. This sequence encodes CASSLATRRVDIQYF. V and J are TRBV11-2 and TRBJ2-4, with a tentative D call TRBD2 (6 bases). CDR3 size: 15 residues. The germline gives CDR1 SGHAT, CDR2 FQNNGV. Trimming took 1 base from V and 8 from J, leaving 15 bases between them.

V usage is TRBV6-5 and J usage is TRBJ1-5; TRBD1 is a possible D gene (5 bases). V lost 2 bases and J lost 7, with 9 bases in between. Germline values: CDR1 MNHEY, CDR2 SVGAGI. The CDR3 covers 13 residues. CDR3: CASSYTGTQPQHF. The CDR3 region has the DNA TGTGCCAGCAGTTACACCGGGACCCAGCCCCAGCATTTT.

The CDR3 region has the DNA TGTGCCAGCAGTTACGACCGCGGAGGGCGTTATGGCTACACCTTC. Residues: CASSYDRGGRYGYTF. The V call is TRBV6-5, the J call TRBJ1-2; D is undetermined. The CDR3 is 15 residues long. Germline V CDR1 and CDR2: MNHEY, SVGAGI. V dropped 2 bases and J dropped 5 bases, with 15 bases sitting between them.

The chain has TRBV12-5 and TRBJ1-1; D is unresolved. The CDR3 has 13 amino acids. Trimming shortened V by 2 bases and J by 8 bases, and 12 bases separated the two germline ends. Per germline, CDR1 LGHNT and CDR2 FRNRAP. The CDR3 DNA sequence: TGTGCTAGTGGTTTGTTCCCTCTCGGGGAAGCTTTCTTT. Protein: CASGLFPLGEAFF.

The chain joins TRBV5-1 to TRBJ2-1; TRBD2 aligns across 9 bases. The CDR3 consists of 14 residues. Germline CDR1 SGHRS, CDR2 YFSETQ. Losses at the gene ends were 7 bases for V and 0 bases for J; bases not matched to a gene: 2. The CDR3 DNA follows: TGCGCCAGCGGCGGGGGGGTCTCCTACAATGAGCAGTTCTTC. It encodes CASGGGVSYNEQFF.

The chain has TRBV7-8 and TRBJ2-5, with 9 positions matching TRBD2. CDR1 is SGHVS, CDR2 FQNEAQ, per germline. This CDR3 region has 15 residues. V shed 6 bases and J 5 bases; nucleotides not matched to a gene: 10. In nucleotides, the CDR3 is TGTGCCAGCAGTTCAACAGGGACTAGCCAGGAGACCCAGTACTTC. Protein product: CASSSTGTSQETQYF.

This chain joins TRBV7-9 and TRBJ1-1; D ambiguous. The CDR3 covers 13 residues. Looked up from germline, CDR1 is SEHNR and CDR2 is FQNEAQ (reference sequence). V lost 1 base to trimming and J lost 6 bases, with 9 bases between them. DNA for the CDR3: TGTGCCAGCAGCTTAGACGGCGGGTCTGAAGCTTTCTTT. It specifies CASSLDGGSEAFF.

This clonotype was detected many times. Sequence at one end of the junction differs from germline and may be a read error. The rearrangement joins TRBV7-7 to TRBJ2-1; D possibly corresponds to TRBD2 (5 bases). CDR3 size: 13 residues. Germline V gene lookup returns CDR1 SSHAT and CDR2 FNYEAQ (reference sequence). DNA for the CDR3: TGTGCTAGCAGCCCCCCTGGCGAGCGGGAGCAGTTCTTC. The encoded protein is CASSPPGEREQFF.

This clonotype was picked up a small number of times. The CDR3 region is CASSRARLSSYNEQFF. The CDR3 DNA reads as TGTGCCAGCAGCAGGGCGCGCCTGAGCTCCTACAATGAGCAGTTCTTC. V gene TRBV6-6 combines with J gene TRBJ2-1; D perhaps matches TRBD1 (5 bases). This CDR3 contains 16 residues. The germline V gene has CDR1 MNHNY and CDR2 SVGAGI (reference sequence). Trimming cost V 6 bases and J 0 bases, with 15 bases left between them.

This chain uses TRBV29-1 with TRBJ2-1; no clear D gene. The CDR3 contains 12 residues. Germline loops: CDR1 SQVTM, CDR2 ANQGSEA. Trimming cost V 3 bases and J 7 bases, with 10 bases left between them. The CDR3 region is CSVESSYNEQFF. DNA of the CDR3: TGCAGCGTTGAGAGTAGTTATAATGAGCAGTTCTTC.

This chain links TRBV4-2 with TRBJ2-5; 12 bases match TRBD2. The germline V gene encodes CDR1 LGHNA and CDR2 YNFKEQ. CDR3 length: 17 amino acids. V lost 1 base to trimming and J lost 2 bases; unmatched junction nucleotides: 5. CDR3 DNA sequence: TGTGCCAGCAGCCAAGTTTCACTAGCGGGGGGTCAAGAGACCCAGTACTTC. Its translation is CASSQVSLAGGQETQYF.

The chain couples TRBV4-1 to TRBJ1-1, with D unclear. Germline V gene sequence: CDR1 MGHRA, CDR2 YSYEKL. The ends were cut back, 4 bases at V and 4 bases at J, with 10 bases in the middle. This CDR3 is built from 13 residues. The CDR3 loop reads CASSRTAVTEAFF. In DNA, the CDR3 is TGCGCCAGCAGCCGAACAGCGGTCACTGAAGCTTTCTTT.

V and J are TRBV24-1 and TRBJ2-5; 8 nucleotides line up with TRBD1. The CDR3 consists of 15 residues. The V and J ends lost 3 bases and 5 bases, in that order; junction bases with no gene match: 7. The germline gives CDR1 KGHDR, CDR2 SFDVKD. CDR3 sequence (DNA): TGTGCCACCAGTGATAGGCAGGGGGCTTGGGAGACCCAGTACTTC. It codes for CATSDRQGAWETQYF.

The V gene is TRBV29-1, the J gene TRBJ2-5; D is possibly TRBD1 (6 bases). Trimming removed 6 bases from V and 4 bases from J, with 12 bases in between. This CDR3 has 12 amino acids. Germline lookup yields CDR1 SQVTM and CDR2 ANQGSEA. The CDR3 spells CSVIQGVETQYF. The CDR3 nucleotides read TGCAGCGTCATACAGGGCGTAGAGACCCAGTACTTC.

The chain joins TRBV7-2 to TRBJ2-4, with D perhaps matching TRBD1 or TRBD2 (6 bases each). V was pared by 3 bases and J by 6 bases, with 12 bases between. CDR1 and CDR2 (germline): SGHTA, FQGNSA. This CDR3 is 14 amino acids long. Here the CDR3 reads CASSLFGGANIQYF. As DNA, the CDR3 is TGTGCCAGCAGCTTGTTCGGGGGCGCAAACATTCAGTACTTC.